This T cell receptor (beta chain) came from a study of cytomegalovirus exposure and HLA in healthy donors. Study-level findings and limits: Trimming of TCR beta V- and J-genes showed a link, identified in a later analysis, to a missense DCLRE1C variant. A later analysis showed HLA-associated TCR beta chains outstripping equally common others in clonal expansion.

Germline CDR1 is MNHEY and CDR2 is SMNVEV (reference sequence). CDR3 length: 15 residues. The trim removed 3 bases at V and 10 bases at J, leaving 9 bases unmatched. Concerning this clone: Its specificity is not known.

The primer mix had 60 Vbeta and 13 Jbeta primers. TCRdb's table, derived via immunoSEQ multiplex PCR, lists solely in-frame clones and lacks some. The top ten hold under 9% of the sample, which has 150,000 or so clones, roughly three quarters seen once. The source material was PBMCs. The sequence was collected from a woman aged 35 to 49 in good health and CMV-seropositive. The chain has TRBV27 and TRBJ1-4; 9 positions match TRBD1. The CDR3 nucleotides are TGTGCCAGCAGTTTGACCGGGACAGGGATGGGAAAACTGTTTTTT. Protein: CASSLTGTGMGKLFF.